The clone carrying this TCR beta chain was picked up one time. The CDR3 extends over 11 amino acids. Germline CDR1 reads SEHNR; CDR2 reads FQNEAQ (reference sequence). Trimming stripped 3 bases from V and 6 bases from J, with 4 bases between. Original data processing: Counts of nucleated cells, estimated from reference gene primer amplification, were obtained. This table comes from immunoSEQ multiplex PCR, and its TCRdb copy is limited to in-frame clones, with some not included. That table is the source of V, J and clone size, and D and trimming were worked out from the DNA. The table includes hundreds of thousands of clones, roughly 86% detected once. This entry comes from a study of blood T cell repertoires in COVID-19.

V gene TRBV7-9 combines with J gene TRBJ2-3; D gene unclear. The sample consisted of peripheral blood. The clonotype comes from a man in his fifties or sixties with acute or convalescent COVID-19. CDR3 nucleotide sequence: TGTGCCAGCAGCTTTTCGGATACGCAGTATTTT. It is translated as CASSFSDTQYF.